The 31 T cell receptor beta chains below all came from one sample that was sequenced in a study of shared clonotypes between healthy human individuals. Some clones are missing from TCRdb's copy, which holds only in-frame ones; the method was immunoSEQ multiplex PCR. The sample carries about 1 million clones, about 74% recorded once. Input material: memory CD4+ T cells sorted from blood. Subset noted: CD45RA-negative fraction. Receptors originate from a man aged 18 to 30 in good health.

This chain connects TRBV10-3 to TRBJ1-2; tentatively, D is TRBD1 (6 bases). The CDR3 has 12 amino acids. Germline V lookup: CDR1 ENHRY, CDR2 SYGVKD. The V end lost 10 bases, the J end lost 4 bases, and 13 bases lay between the germline ends. CDR3 amino acids: CATGVGAYGYTF. The CDR3 region has the DNA TGTGCCACCGGGGTGGGGGCCTATGGCTACACCTTC.

The V call is TRBV28, the J call TRBJ1-6, with a possible D match to TRBD1 (5 bases). The germline gives CDR1 MDHEN, CDR2 SYDVKM. V was pared by 3 bases and J by 7 bases, with 13 bases between. CDR3 size: 15 residues. The CDR3 here is CASSLGPTPNSPLHF. Here the CDR3 DNA reads TGTGCCAGCAGTTTGGGACCGACACCCAATTCACCCCTCCACTTT. The full variable domain, its missing parts supplied by reference TRBV28 and TRBJ1-6, is DVKVTQSSRYLVKRTGEKVFLECVQDMDHENMFWYRQDPGLGLRLIYFSYDVKMKEKGDIPEGYSVSREKKERFSLILESASTNQTSMYLCASSLGPTPNSPLHFGNGTRLTVT.

CDR3 residues: CASSQGTGNYEQYF. In DNA, the CDR3 is TGCGCCAGCAGCCAAGGGACAGGGAACTACGAGCAGTACTTC. The chain has TRBV4-1 and TRBJ2-7; TRBD1 matches 8 bases. J lost 3 bases, V lost 1 base, and 2 bases had no gene match. The CDR3 consists of 14 residues. CDR1 MGHRA and CDR2 YSYEKL come from the germline V gene.

This clone was seen just once. V gene TRBV7-9 combines with J gene TRBJ2-1, with TRBD2 matching over 10 bases. V dropped 5 bases and J dropped 4; count of bases not matched to a gene: 5. This CDR3 comprises 15 residues. Germline V CDR1 and CDR2: SEHNR, FQNEAQ (reference sequence). In DNA form, the CDR3 reads TGTGCCAGCAGCCTTGGGACTAGCGAGTACAATGAGCAGTTCTTC. Translating gives CASSLGTSEYNEQFF.

The gene calls are TRBV10-2 and TRBJ2-1; TRBD2 matches 7 bases. With V trimmed by 8 bases and J by 2 bases, 9 bases remained unmatched. CDR1 is WSHSY and CDR2 is SAAADI in the germline V gene. The CDR3 consists of 15 residues. The CDR3 reads CASQSIRGAYNEQFF. In DNA, the CDR3 is TGCGCCAGCCAAAGTATTCGGGGGGCCTACAATGAGCAGTTCTTC.

CDR3 loop: CASGRAPASGTGELFF. The CDR3 DNA follows: TGTGCCAGCGGAAGGGCACCAGCAAGCGGCACCGGGGAGCTGTTTTTT. The chain joins TRBV9 to TRBJ2-2, with a weak D call TRBD2 (5 bases). There are 16 residues in the CDR3. Trimming left V 7 bases short and J 4 bases short, with 20 bases between. In germline, CDR1 is SGDLS, CDR2 YYNGEE.

In the case of this clone: Other DNA sequences in the same sample also yield this CDR3. This chain connects TRBV10-3 to TRBJ2-5; 9 bases align to TRBD2. Losses at the gene ends were 0 bases for V and 5 bases for J; bases not matched to a gene: 1. CDR3 length equals 14 residues. The germline gives CDR1 ENHRY, CDR2 SYGVKD. The CDR3 DNA reads TGTGCCATCAGTGAGTCCGGACTAGCGGAGACCCAGTACTTC. Translated, it gives CAISESGLAETQYF.

The chain has TRBV4-2 and TRBJ2-2; D possibly corresponds to TRBD1 (5 bases). The CDR3 length is 15 residues. CDR1 is LGHNA, CDR2 YNFKEQ, per germline. Trimming removed 5 bases at V and 0 bases at J, with 10 bases between. For the CDR3, the DNA is TGTGCCAGCAGCGCCCAGGGTACGAACACCGGGGAGCTGTTTTTT. Translated: CASSAQGTNTGELFF.

The chain joins TRBV18 to TRBJ2-7; D remains unclear. CDR1 and CDR2 (germline): KGHSH, LQKENI. This CDR3 has 12 amino acids. The ends were cut back, 5 bases at V and 2 bases at J, with 7 bases in the middle. The CDR3 bases are TGTGCCAGCTCAGGGCCCACCTACGAGCAGTACTTC. Its protein product is CASSGPTYEQYF. Together with reference TRBV18 and TRBJ2-7, the CDR3 gives the full variable domain: NAGVMQNPRHLVRRRGQEARLRCSPMKGHSHVYWYRQLPEEGLKFMVYLQKENIIDESGMPKERFSAEFPKEGPSILRIQQVVRGDSAAYFCASSGPTYEQYFGPGTRLTVT.

This clone was observed a few times. The chain recombines TRBV5-1 with TRBJ2-1; TRBD2 matches at 9 bases. This CDR3 comprises 14 residues. J lost 8 bases, V lost 4 bases, and 7 bases had no gene match. Germline CDR1 SGHRS, CDR2 YFSETQ. The CDR3 DNA follows: TGCGCCAGCAGCAGTACCAGCGGGGGGTATGAGCAGTTCTTC. As protein: CASSSTSGGYEQFF.

A few counts support this clone. The genes are TRBV21-1 and TRBJ2-7; the DNA was not compared with TRBD1, the D call given in the table. TRBV21-1 is shown as a pseudogene. This CDR3 has 11 amino acids. CDR3 region: CASSDRAEQYF. Here the CDR3 DNA reads TGTGCCAGCAGCGACAGGGCCGAGCAGTACTTC.

CDR3 DNA sequence: TGTGCCAGCAGCCGGACTAGCGGGAGGTCTTTAAGCGAGCAGTACTTC. Protein sequence: CASSRTSGRSLSEQYF. V gene TRBV7-9 combines with J gene TRBJ2-7; 14 bases line up with TRBD2. V trimming: 5 bases; J trimming: 6 bases; junction bases outside the gene matches: 9. Germline lookup yields CDR1 SEHNR and CDR2 FQNEAQ (reference sequence). CDR3 length equals 16 residues.

This clone was recorded only once. In DNA form, the CDR3 reads TGTGCCAGCAGACCCGGGACAGTAGAAACCGGGGAGCTGTTTTTT. Protein sequence: CASRPGTVETGELFF. V is TRBV28 and J is TRBJ2-2, with TRBD1 identical over 7 bases. V lost 6 bases, J lost 5 bases, and 9 bases stayed unmatched. CDR3 size: 15 residues. Germline CDR1 MDHEN, CDR2 SYDVKM.

V gene TRBV30 combines with J gene TRBJ2-7; 7 nucleotides agree with TRBD1. Germline V gene data show CDR1 as GTSNPN and CDR2 as SVGIG (reference sequence). The CDR3 contains 13 residues. Losses at the gene ends were 5 bases for V and 2 bases for J; bases not matched to a gene: 6. As DNA, the CDR3 is TGTGCCTGGGGCCCTGGGACAGCCTACGAGCAGTACTTC. This gives the protein CAWGPGTAYEQYF.

Comments on this clone: At the DNA level, this CDR3 is encoded by other sequences in the same sample as well. This chain joins TRBV5-1 and TRBJ1-6; TRBD1 aligns across 9 bases. CDR3 size: 14 residues. Germline lookup yields CDR1 SGHRS and CDR2 YFSETQ. V was clipped by 4 bases and J by 6 bases; unmatched bases: 2. The CDR3 loop reads CASSPTGGNSPLHF. The DNA of the CDR3 is TGCGCCAGCAGCCCGACAGGGGGTAATTCACCCCTCCACTTT.

The chain has TRBV7-3 and TRBJ2-3, with 13 nucleotides matching TRBD2. This CDR3 contains 16 residues. With 6 bases clipped from V and 2 bases from J, the junction kept 5 bases outside the gene matches. Germline CDR1 and CDR2: SGHTA and FQGTGA. CDR3 nucleotides: TGTGCCAGCAGTTCCGGACTAGCGGGGGTCACAGATACGCAGTATTTT. Translated: CASSSGLAGVTDTQYF.

In this sample, this clone turned up a few times. The CDR3 sequence is CASSPRERSVNTEAFF. The CDR3 DNA sequence: TGCGCCAGCAGCCCCAGGGAACGTTCCGTGAACACTGAAGCTTTCTTT. The genes are TRBV5-1 and TRBJ1-1; weak D call: TRBD1 (5 bases). V shed 4 bases and J shed 0 bases, with 16 bases lying between them. CDR1 is SGHRS, CDR2 YFSETQ, per germline. The CDR3 has 16 residues.

This clone was picked up many times. V gene TRBV2 combines with J gene TRBJ1-5; 11 nucleotides agree with TRBD1. V lost 8 bases and J lost 9; bases outside the gene matches: 12. The CDR3 extends over 15 amino acids. The V gene's germline CDR1 is SNHLY and CDR2 FYNNEI. The CDR3 sequence is CASATGTGGLGPQHF. The CDR3 nucleotides read TGTGCCAGCGCAACCGGGACAGGGGGATTGGGGCCCCAGCATTTT.

The J gene is TRBJ2-7, the V gene TRBV5-1, with D tentatively TRBD1 or TRBD2 (6 bases each). Looked up from germline, CDR1 is SGHRS and CDR2 is YFSETQ. This CDR3 has 15 residues. V lost 4 bases to trimming and J lost 0 bases, with 14 bases between them. The CDR3 bases are TGCGCCAGCAGCACAGGGTTCGGGGGCTCCTACGAGCAGTACTTC. It is translated as CASSTGFGGSYEQYF.

The count of this clone is one. The gene calls are TRBV9 and TRBJ1-4, with 7 bases aligning to TRBD1. The V segment lost 4 bases and the J segment 4 bases; nucleotides outside the gene matches: 7. Germline V gene data show CDR1 as SGDLS and CDR2 as YYNGEE. CDR3 length: 15 residues. CDR3 nucleotide sequence: TGTGCCAGCAGCCCGGGGACAGTTCTTAATGAAAAACTGTTTTTT. It encodes CASSPGTVLNEKLFF.

This clone was seen just once. The V gene is TRBV7-9, the J gene TRBJ2-7, with 7 bases identical to TRBD2. The V segment lost 4 bases and the J segment 1 base; nucleotides outside the gene matches: 10. CDR1 is SEHNR, CDR2 FQNEAQ, per germline (reference sequence). The CDR3 sequence is 16 residues long. The CDR3 DNA is TGTGCCAGCAGCTCTCCCGGTGGGGGGGGTTCCTACGAGCAGTACTTC. Encoded protein: CASSSPGGGGSYEQYF.

This clone was detected only a few times. The CDR3 DNA sequence: TGTGCCAGCACTAACCCGGGACAGAGCAATCAGCCCCAGCATTTT. Protein: CASTNPGQSNQPQHF. The chain links TRBV7-2 to TRBJ1-5; 7 bases are shared with TRBD1. With 7 bases clipped from V and 1 base from J, the junction kept 7 bases outside the gene matches. The CDR3 consists of 15 residues. The V gene's germline CDR1 is SGHTA and CDR2 FQGNSA.

This rearrangement joins TRBV28 to TRBJ2-1; D is ambiguous. V was shortened by 2 bases and J by 4 bases, with 9 bases between the two germline ends. CDR3 size: 14 residues. Germline CDR1 reads MDHEN; CDR2 reads SYDVKM. The CDR3, as DNA: TGTGCCAGCAGTTTAATAGGCAAGTACAATGAGCAGTTCTTC. This translates into CASSLIGKYNEQFF.

The chain couples TRBV25-1 to TRBJ2-5; D is perhaps TRBD1 or TRBD2 (5 bases each). The length of the CDR3 is 15 residues. Germline-derived CDR1 and CDR2 are MGHDK and SYGVNS. V shed 2 bases and J shed 0 bases, with 10 bases lying between them. As DNA, the CDR3 is TGTGCCAGCAGTGAACCGGGACGGGACCAAGAGACCCAGTACTTC. Its protein product is CASSEPGRDQETQYF.

V gene TRBV5-1 combines with J gene TRBJ1-6, with TRBD1 matching 7 bases. The CDR3 sequence is 16 residues long. The trim removed 0 bases at V and 6 bases at J, leaving 6 bases unmatched. In germline, CDR1 is SGHRS, CDR2 YFSETQ. The DNA for the CDR3 is TGCGCCAGCAGCTTGGAAGGGGGCGTCTCTAATTCACCCCTCCACTTT. It translates to CASSLEGGVSNSPLHF. Together with reference TRBV5-1 and TRBJ1-6, the CDR3 gives the full variable domain: KAGVTQTPRYLIKTRGQQVTLSCSPISGHRSVSWYQQTPGQGLQFLFEYFSETQRNKGNFPGRFSGRQFSNSRSEMNVSTLELGDSALYLCASSLEGGVSNSPLHFGNGTRLTVT.

V usage is TRBV7-2 and J usage is TRBJ2-1; D is perhaps TRBD2 (6 bases). In germline, CDR1 is SGHTA, CDR2 FQGNSA. Trimming removed 5 bases from V and 5 bases from J, with 19 bases in between. The CDR3 consists of 16 residues. CDR3: CASSPVAGWGNNEQFF. CDR3 bases: TGTGCCAGCAGCCCAGTGGCGGGATGGGGTAACAATGAGCAGTTCTTC.

This clone occurred a few times. DNA for the CDR3: TGTGCCATAGGACAAGACCTCAATCAGCCCCAGCATTTT. Amino acids: CAIGQDLNQPQHF. The chain combines TRBV10-3 with TRBJ1-5, with D possibly matching TRBD1 (5 bases). This CDR3 has 13 amino acids. Germline V gene data show CDR1 as ENHRY and CDR2 as SYGVKD. With 9 bases removed from V and 3 bases from J, the gap between germline ends came to 12 bases.

The chain is built from TRBV7-9 and TRBJ2-1, with D possibly being TRBD2 (6 bases). The CDR3 runs 13 residues. CDR1 SEHNR and CDR2 FQNEAQ come from the germline V gene (reference sequence). Trimming took 4 bases from V and 3 from J, leaving 7 bases between them. The DNA for the CDR3 is TGTGCCAGCAGCTCGGGACTCTACAATGAGCAGTTCTTC. As protein: CASSSGLYNEQFF.

A note on this clone: Its ends do not fully match the called genes, so a read error is possible. The chain couples TRBV28 to TRBJ1-2; D is possibly TRBD1 (6 bases). The V gene's germline CDR1 is MDHEN and CDR2 SYDVKM. The CDR3 is 13 residues long. CDR3 bases: TGTGCCGGCAGTTTACGAGGGGGCTATGGCTACACCTTC. Translated, it gives CAGSLRGGYGYTF.

This clone has only one observation. The chain couples TRBV20-1 to TRBJ1-2; no definite D call. The V end was cut by 6 bases, the J end by 3 bases, with 5 bases between. This CDR3 contains 10 residues. Germline CDR1 is DFQATT and CDR2 is SNEGSKA (reference sequence). CDR3 bases: TGCAGTGCCCCAGACTATGGCTACACCTTC. Translated, it gives CSAPDYGYTF.

A remark on this clone: One base away lies a much larger clone, so this may be a sequencing read error. Within the sample, other DNA sequences also encode this same CDR3. J is TRBJ1-4 and V is TRBV7-2; the D is unclear. V was cut by 1 base and J by 8 bases, with 5 bases left in between. The germline gives CDR1 SGHTA, CDR2 FQGNSA. The CDR3 is 12 amino acids. CDR3 nucleotides: TGTGCCAGCAGCTTAGACCGGGAAAAACTGTTTTTT. It translates to CASSLDREKLFF.